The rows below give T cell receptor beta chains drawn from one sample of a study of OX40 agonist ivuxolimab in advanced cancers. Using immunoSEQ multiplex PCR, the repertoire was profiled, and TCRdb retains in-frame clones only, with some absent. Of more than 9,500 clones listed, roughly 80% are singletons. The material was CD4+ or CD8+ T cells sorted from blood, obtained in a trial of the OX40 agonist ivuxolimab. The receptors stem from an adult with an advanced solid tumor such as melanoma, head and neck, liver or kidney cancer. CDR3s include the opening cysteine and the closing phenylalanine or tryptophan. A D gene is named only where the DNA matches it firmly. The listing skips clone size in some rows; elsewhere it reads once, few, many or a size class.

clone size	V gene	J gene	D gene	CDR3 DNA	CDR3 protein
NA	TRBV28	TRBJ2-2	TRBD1	TGTGCCAGCAGATCCACCGGGACAGGGTTCACCGGGGAGCTGTTTTTT	CASRSTGTGFTGELFF
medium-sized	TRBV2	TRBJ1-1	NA	TGTGCCAGCAGCCTAGGTGTCTATGAAGCTTTCTTT	CASSLGVYEAFF
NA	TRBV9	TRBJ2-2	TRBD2	TGTGCCAGCAGCCTCGGACTAGCGGGACCCCAGGGCGGGGAGCTGTTTTTT	CASSLGLAGPQGGELFF
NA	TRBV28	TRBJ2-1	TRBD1	TGTGCCAGCAGGAAAGAAGGAGGCAGCCCAGGGGGTGGTGAGCAGTTCTTC	CASRKEGGSPGGGEQFF
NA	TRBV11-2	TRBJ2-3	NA	TGTGCCAGCAGCTTAATTCCGGGGGCCACAGATACGCAGTATTTT	CASSLIPGATDTQYF
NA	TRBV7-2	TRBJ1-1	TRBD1	TGTGCCAGCAGCAGAGGGACAGGGAACACTGAAGCTTTCTTT	CASSRGTGNTEAFF
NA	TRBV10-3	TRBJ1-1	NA	TGTGCCATCAGTGAGTCGGTCGGGGTTTACACTGAAGCTTTCTTT	CAISESVGVYTEAFF
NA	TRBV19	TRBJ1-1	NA	TGTGCCAGTAGTACTGGGGGCGCCCCGAACACTGAAGCTTTCTTT	CASSTGGAPNTEAFF
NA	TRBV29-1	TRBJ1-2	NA	TGCAGCGCCGAGACGGATAACTATGGCTACACCTTC	CSAETDNYGYTF
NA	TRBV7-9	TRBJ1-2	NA	TGTGCCAGCAGCTTGACAGGACCTAACTATGGCTACACCTTC	CASSLTGPNYGYTF
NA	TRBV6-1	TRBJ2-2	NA	TGTGCCAGCAGTGAAATCTTATGGCAGGAGAACACCGGGGAGCTGTTTTTT	CASSEILWQENTGELFF
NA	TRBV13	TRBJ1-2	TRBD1	TGTGCCAGCAGCTTAGCTACGCCGGACAGGGGCTCTATTAGGGGCTACACCTTC	CASSLATPDRGSIRGYTF
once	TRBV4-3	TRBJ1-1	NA	TGCGCCAGCAGCCCCTATTCATCGCACACTGAAGCTTTCTTT	CASSPYSSHTEAFF
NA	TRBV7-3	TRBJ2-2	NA	TGTGCCAGCAGCTTGCGAAGGGATTACACCGGGGAGCTGTTTTTT	CASSLRRDYTGELFF
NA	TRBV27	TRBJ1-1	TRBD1	TGTGCCAGCAGTTTCGACAGGGGCGGCGCAAACACTGAAGCTTTCTTT	CASSFDRGGANTEAFF
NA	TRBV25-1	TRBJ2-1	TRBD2	TGTGCCAGCAGTGGACTAGCGGGAGGAAATGAGCAGTTCTTC	CASSGLAGGNEQFF
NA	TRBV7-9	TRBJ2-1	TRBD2	TGTGCCAGCAGCCTCCAGAGGACTAGCGAGGATGAGCAGTTCTTC	CASSLQRTSEDEQFF
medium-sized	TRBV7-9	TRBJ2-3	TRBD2	TGTGCCAGCAGCGGACTAGCGGGCTCCACAGATACGCAGTATTTT	CASSGLAGSTDTQYF
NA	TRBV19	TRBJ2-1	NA	TGTGCCAGTAAACAGGGACTATCCTACAATGAGCAGTTCTTC	CASKQGLSYNEQFF
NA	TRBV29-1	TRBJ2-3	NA	TGCAGCGCTGGCCTAGTTTACCCCGATACGCAGTATTTT	CSAGLVYPDTQYF
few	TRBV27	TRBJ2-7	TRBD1	TGTGCCAGCAGCTTGACAGGGGGCCCTAACGAGCAGTACTTC	CASSLTGGPNEQYF
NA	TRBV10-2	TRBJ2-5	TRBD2	TGCGCCAGCAGTGAGCCCGGGACTAGCGGGGTCGAGACCCAGTACTTC	CASSEPGTSGVETQYF
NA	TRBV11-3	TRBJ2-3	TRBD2	TGTGCCAGCAGCCCGGGACTAGCGGGACGCACAGATACGCAGTATTTT	CASSPGLAGRTDTQYF
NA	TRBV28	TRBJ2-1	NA	TGTGCCAGCAGTCCGCGAAATCTAGATGAGCAGTTCTTC	CASSPRNLDEQFF
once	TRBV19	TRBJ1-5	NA	TGTGCCAGTAGTGCGGGGCAGGGTAATCAGCCCCAGCATTTT	CASSAGQGNQPQHF
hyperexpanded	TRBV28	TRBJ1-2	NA	TGTGCCAGCAGTCTAGGACCCGACAGGCCCTATGGCTACACCTTC	CASSLGPDRPYGYTF
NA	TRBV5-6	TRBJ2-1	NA	TGTGCCAGCAGCTTTGAACAGGGTATAAATGAGCAGTTCTTC	CASSFEQGINEQFF
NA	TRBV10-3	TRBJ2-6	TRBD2	TGTGCCATCAGCGAGACCCATACTAGCGGGAGAACTGGGGCCAACGTCCTGACTTTC	CAISETHTSGRTGANVLTF
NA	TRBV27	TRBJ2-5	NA	TGTGCCAGCAGTTTTTCCGTCAGGCCACAAGAGACCCAGTACTTC	CASSFSVRPQETQYF
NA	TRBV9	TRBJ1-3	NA	TGTGCCAGCAGCGTAGATCTCTCTCCGGGCCACTCTGGAAACACCATATATTTT	CASSVDLSPGHSGNTIYF
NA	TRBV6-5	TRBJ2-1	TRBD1	TGTGCCAGCAGCCCCGGGACAGGGGCGTACAATGAGCAGTTCTTC	CASSPGTGAYNEQFF
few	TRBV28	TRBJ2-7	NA	TGTGCCAGCAGCCTAATCCGGGGCGTCGTGGGGGAGCAGTACTTC	CASSLIRGVVGEQYF
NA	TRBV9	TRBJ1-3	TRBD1	TGTGCCAGCGGGGGGGACAGGTCTGGAAACACCATATATTTT	CASGGDRSGNTIYF
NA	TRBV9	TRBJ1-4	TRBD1	TGTGCCAGCGGCCCTCAGACAGGGGAACTGTTTTTT	CASGPQTGELFF
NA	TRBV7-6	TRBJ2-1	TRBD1	TGTGCCAGCAGCTTAGAGTCTTTTAGGACAGGGTTTATCAATGAGCAGTTCTTC	CASSLESFRTGFINEQFF
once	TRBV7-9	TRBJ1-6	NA	TGTGCCAGCAGCCTCAGCGCGAATAATTCACCCCTCCACTTT	CASSLSANNSPLHF
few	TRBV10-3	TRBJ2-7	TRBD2	TGTGCCATCAGTGAGCCAGCTAGCGGGAGTTTATACGAGCAGTACTTC	CAISEPASGSLYEQYF
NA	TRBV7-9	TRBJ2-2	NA	TGTGCCAGCAGCTTAGCAGGGGACAACACCGGGGAGCTGTTTTTT	CASSLAGDNTGELFF
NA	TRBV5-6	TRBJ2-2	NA	TGTGCCAGCAGCTTTCGGGTCGGGGAGCTGTTTTTT	CASSFRVGELFF
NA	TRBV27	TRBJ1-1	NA	TGTGCCAGCAGTCAAACAGTAAACACTGAAGCTTTCTTT	CASSQTVNTEAFF
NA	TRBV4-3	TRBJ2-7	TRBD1	TGCGCCAGCAGCCATAGTATGACAGGGGAGTCCTACGAGCAGTACTTC	CASSHSMTGESYEQYF
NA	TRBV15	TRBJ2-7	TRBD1	TGTGCCACCAGCCGCCGAGGGGTTGGGACAGGGGTCCACGAGCAGTACTTC	CATSRRGVGTGVHEQYF
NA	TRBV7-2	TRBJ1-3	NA	TGTGCCAGCAGCTTTAGGGACTCGTCAGGAAACACCATATATTTT	CASSFRDSSGNTIYF
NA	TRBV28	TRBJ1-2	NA	TGTGCCAGCAGTTCCCTTAGGGAAGGGGGTAACTATGGCTACACCTTC	CASSSLREGGNYGYTF
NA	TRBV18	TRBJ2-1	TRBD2	TGTGCCAGCTCACCATCTAAACCGGGGCTAGCGGAGCCCTACAATGAGCAGTTCTTC	CASSPSKPGLAEPYNEQFF
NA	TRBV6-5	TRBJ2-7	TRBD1	TGTGCCAGCAGTTACTCGAGGGGGCGAGAGCAGTACTTC	CASSYSRGREQYF